This TCR beta chain was sequenced for a study of neurological immune-mediated disorders. Germline CDR1 and CDR2: SGHVS and FQNEAQ. This CDR3 is built from 15 residues. Between the trimmed V and J ends, which lost 1 base and 8 bases, there was a span of 17 bases. The unsorted libraries were produced from 2 million PBMCs held at -80 C. This clonotype was observed at least ten times. From the 5' RACE reads, TCRdb called clonotypes with MiXCR, one entry per CDR3 protein. The sample records about 80,000 distinct CDR3 sequences, approximately 9.4% being singletons. The J gene is TRBJ1-2, the V gene TRBV7-8; perhaps TRBD1 as D (6 bases). The sequence was collected from a man aged 45 to 65 in good health. The sequenced material came from PBMCs. CDR3 protein: CASSLVGGGTFGYTF. The CDR3 bases are TGTGCCAGCAGCTTAGTCGGGGGGGGCACTTTCGGCTACACCTTC. Using reference TRBV7-8 and TRBJ1-2 for the parts outside the CDR3, the full variable domain is GAGVSQSPRYKVAKRGQDVALRCDPISGHVSLFWYQQALGQGPEFLTYFQNEAQLDKSGLPSDRFFAERPEGSVSTLKIQRTQQEDSAVYLCASSLVGGGTFGYTFGSGTRLTVV.